Below are 11 T cell receptor beta chains sequenced from a single sample in a study of beta chain features in type 1 diabetes. The authors reverse transcribed all of the isolated RNA, so sequencing captured expressed TCRB transcripts. TCRdb's table, derived via immunoSEQ multiplex PCR, lists solely in-frame clones and lacks some. The data show hundreds of thousands of clones, 17% seen once. The sequencing input was naive CD4+ T cells from blood. The receptors were gathered from a woman under 30 in good health.

The genes are TRBV10-3 and TRBJ1-3; TRBD1 agrees at 8 bases. V lost 5 bases and J lost 3; bases outside the gene matches: 3. CDR3 length equals 14 residues. Germline V gives CDR1 ENHRY, CDR2 SYGVKD. CDR3 in DNA: TGTGCCATCAGTTCCGACAGGGGTGGAAACACCATATATTTT. This encodes CAISSDRGGNTIYF.

This clone was seen a few times. The chain combines TRBV28 with TRBJ1-5; D might be TRBD1 (6 bases). Between the trimmed V and J ends, which lost 6 bases and 4 bases, there was a span of 7 bases. Germline V gene sequence: CDR1 MDHEN, CDR2 SYDVKM. The CDR3 sequence is 12 residues long. The CDR3 nucleotides read TGTGCCAGCAGGGGGACAAATCAGCCCCAGCATTTT. Amino acids: CASRGTNQPQHF.

The genes are TRBV7-2 and TRBJ2-1; D perhaps matches TRBD1 (6 bases). The germline V and J ends were trimmed by 7 bases and 3 bases, with 25 bases remaining between them. The CDR3 length is 18 residues. The germline V gene has CDR1 SGHTA and CDR2 FQGNSA. The CDR3 nucleotides are TGTGCCAGCACCTCTTTTGGGGTCCGGGACACCCTCTACAATGAGCAGTTCTTC. This gives the protein CASTSFGVRDTLYNEQFF.

A few counts support this clone. This chain links TRBV5-4 with TRBJ1-3, with D unresolved. This CDR3 has 14 residues. Trimming stripped 0 bases from V and 0 bases from J, with 4 bases between. From germline, CDR1 is SGHNT and CDR2 YYREEE (reference sequence). The CDR3 sequence: CASSLGLSGNTIYF. The CDR3 nucleotides read TGTGCCAGCAGCTTGGGCCTCTCTGGAAACACCATATATTTT.

The sample holds a few counts of this clone. The CDR3 DNA is TGTGCCAGCAGTACTCAGGGACTAGCGGGAGGCGAGCAGTACTTC. Residues: CASSTQGLAGGEQYF. The gene calls are TRBV6-5 and TRBJ2-7, with TRBD2 matching 15 bases. The length of the CDR3 is 15 residues. V lost 5 bases, J lost 6 bases, and 5 bases stayed unmatched. Germline V lookup: CDR1 MNHEY, CDR2 SVGAGI.

The CDR3 is CASSLGQGDGYTF. In DNA form, the CDR3 reads TGTGCCAGCAGTCTAGGACAGGGGGATGGCTACACCTTC. The chain links TRBV28 to TRBJ1-2, with 10 bases aligning to TRBD1. CDR1 and CDR2 (germline): MDHEN, SYDVKM. V shed 5 bases, J shed 6 bases, and the junction held 3 bases outside the gene matches. This CDR3 region has 13 residues.

V is TRBV7-2 and J is TRBJ2-7, with TRBD2 identical over 7 bases. After removal of 6 bases from V and 6 bases from J, the junction contained 17 bases not matched to a gene. The CDR3 is 16 residues long. Germline CDR1 and CDR2: SGHTA and FQGNSA. This CDR3 is CASRHPLGEGSSEQYF. CDR3 sequence (DNA): TGTGCCAGCAGACATCCCTTGGGGGAGGGGAGCTCCGAGCAGTACTTC.

The chain uses TRBV9 and TRBJ2-2, with 8 bases identical to TRBD2. This CDR3 contains 16 residues. Losses at the gene ends were 4 bases for V and 5 bases for J; bases not matched to a gene: 10. The germline CDR1 and CDR2 sequences are SGDLS and YYNGEE. In DNA form, the CDR3 reads TGTGCCAGCAGCCGGCAGGGCGGGAGGCTGACCGGGGAGCTGTTTTTT. Its translation: CASSRQGGRLTGELFF.

The chain uses TRBV6-1 and TRBJ2-7; possibly TRBD1 for D (6 bases). CDR3 size: 15 residues. Germline lookup yields CDR1 MNHNS and CDR2 SASEGT. The V gene lost 0 bases and the J gene lost 2 bases, with 11 bases spanning the gap. The CDR3 here is CASSEADQGPYEQYF. CDR3 in DNA: TGTGCCAGCAGTGAAGCGGATCAGGGGCCCTACGAGCAGTACTTC.

This rearrangement joins TRBV10-3 to TRBJ2-2, with 11 bases aligning to TRBD2. CDR3 length: 16 residues. The germline gives CDR1 ENHRY, CDR2 SYGVKD. The V and J ends lost 5 bases and 6 bases, in that order; junction bases with no gene match: 8. Written as DNA, the CDR3 is TGTGCCATCAGTAGAACTAGCGGGAGAAGTCCCGGGGAGCTGTTTTTT. Protein product: CAISRTSGRSPGELFF.

This clone was observed a few times. This sequence joins TRBV10-2 and TRBJ2-5; 8 bases fit TRBD2. Germline V gene lookup returns CDR1 WSHSY and CDR2 SAAADI. The V and J ends lost 8 bases and 1 base, in that order; junction bases with no gene match: 6. CDR3 length: 14 residues. DNA of the CDR3: TGCGCCAGCGTGGATAGCGGGACCCAAGAGACCCAGTACTTC. Residues: CASVDSGTQETQYF.